This TCR beta chain was sequenced for a study of blood T cell repertoires in COVID-19. Study background: The United States, Italy and Spain provided the acute and convalescent COVID-19 samples. The cDNA or gDNA used as material had been derived from T cells, B-cell-depleted T cells, or PBMCs.

Under the authors' procedure: Estimation of nucleated cell counts relied on the amplification of reference gene primers. This table comes from immunoSEQ multiplex PCR, and its TCRdb copy is limited to in-frame clones, with some not included. V, J and clone size were drawn from that table, and D and trimming were deduced from the DNA. Found here are 100,000 to 150,000 clones, about 89% of them singletons; the top ten hold about an eighth. Seattle researchers signed up patients amid active infection and tracked them longitudinally. V shed 8 bases and J shed 4 bases, with 18 bases lying between them. The germline V gene encodes CDR1 SNHLY and CDR2 FYNNEI. This CDR3 spans 15 amino acids.

The receptor was derived from a woman in her 70s with COVID-19, enrolled during active disease. The chain links TRBV2 to TRBJ1-5; perhaps TRBD1 as D (6 bases). Material for sequencing was peripheral blood. The CDR3, as DNA: TGTGCCAGCTTGGGGGGGTATCAGGGGAATCAGCCCCAGCATTTT. Its translation is CASLGGYQGNQPQHF.